The rows below give T cell receptor beta chains drawn from one sample of a study of response to subunit inactivated influenza vaccine. TCRdb analysed the RT-PCR reads with MiXCR anew, one entry per CDR3 protein. The profile shows about 650,000 distinct CDR3 sequences, 15% to 18% of them singletons. The sequencing here drew on PBMCs from blood, taken less than 13 days after vaccination. These receptors originate from a man in his fifties who received an inactivated influenza vaccine. Each CDR3 is given with its conserved first and last residue. The D gene is left open where the match is weak. Clone size appears in some rows only: once, few, many, or a class for an expanded clone.

d_call j_call clone_size v_call cdr3_length cdr3_aa cdr3_nt
TRBD2 TRBJ2-5 few TRBV10-3 16 CAISESGLASAGTQYF TGTGCCATCAGTGAGTCGGGACTAGCGTCTGCGGGGACCCAGTACTTC
. TRBJ2-5 few TRBV29-1 12 CSVGVRQETQYF TGCAGCGTTGGGGTCAGGCAAGAGACCCAGTACTTC
. TRBJ2-2 few TRBV7-9 13 CASKGRNTGELFF TGTGCCAGCAAAGGGAGGAACACCGGGGAGCTGTTTTTT
TRBD2 TRBJ2-1 few TRBV4-2 17 CASSQENSGGGYNEQFF TGTGCCAGCAGCCAAGAGAATAGCGGGGGTGGCTACAATGAGCAGTTCTTC
TRBD2 TRBJ2-1 . TRBV11-2 14 CASSYNRLARDQFF TGTGCCAGCAGTTACAATCGACTAGCTAGGGACCAGTTCTTC
. TRBJ2-3 . TRBV4-1 20 CASSQGGGLGAGESTDTQYF TGCGCCAGCAGCCAAGGAGGGGGTCTTGGGGCAGGGGAGAGCACAGATACGCAGTATTTT
. TRBJ1-1 few TRBV28 11 CASRSTLKAFF TGTGCCAGCAGATCTACTTTGAAAGCTTTCTTT
TRBD1 TRBJ2-7 few TRBV29-1 15 CSVSNGQASSYEQYF TGCAGCGTCTCGAACGGACAGGCATCCTCCTACGAGCAGTACTTC
. TRBJ1-5 few TRBV29-1 14 CSAVRRRGNQPQHF TGCAGCGCGGTCAGAAGGAGGGGCAATCAGCCCCAGCATTTT
TRBD1 TRBJ1-2 many TRBV5-1 15 CASTSPDRGVDGYTF TGCGCCAGCACTTCTCCGGACAGGGGTGTGGATGGCTACACCTTC
TRBD1 TRBJ2-3 . TRBV6-5 15 CASSYRDRSTDTQYF TGTGCCAGCAGTTACCGGGACAGGTCCACAGATACGCAGTATTTT
. TRBJ1-4 . TRBV7-9 11 CASRRSGKLFF TGTGCCAGCAGGAGGTCAGGAAAACTGTTTTTT
TRBD1 TRBJ2-1 . TRBV7-9 15 CASSYPGQGLYEQFF TGTGCCAGCAGCTACCCGGGACAGGGGTTATATGAGCAGTTCTTC
. TRBJ2-6 few TRBV7-2 16 CASSLGQPTGANVLTF TGTGCCAGCAGCTTGGGGCAGCCAACTGGGGCCAACGTCCTGACTTTC
TRBD1 TRBJ2-2 . TRBV6-1 16 CASSASGTALTGELFF TGTGCCAGCAGCGCGTCCGGGACAGCCCTCACCGGGGAGCTGTTTTTT
TRBD1 TRBJ2-2 . TRBV4-3 14 CASSRDRGIGELFF TGCGCCAGCAGCCGAGACAGGGGAATCGGGGAGCTGTTTTTT
. TRBJ1-1 . TRBV28 14 CASSSTGGSTEAFF TGTGCCAGCAGTTCCACCGGGGGGAGCACTGAAGCTTTCTTT
TRBD2 TRBJ2-7 . TRBV4-3 16 CASSQGLAGGVYEQYF TGCGCCAGCAGCCAAGGACTAGCGGGAGGTGTCTACGAGCAGTACTTC
. TRBJ2-7 . TRBV12-3/TRBV12-4 12 CASSATVYEQYF TGTGCCAGCAGTGCAACTGTCTACGAGCAGTACTTC
. TRBJ2-1 . TRBV27 16 CASSLLGFQNGNEQFF TGTGCCAGCAGTTTATTGGGGTTTCAAAATGGCAATGAGCAGTTCTTC
. TRBJ1-1 . TRBV28 16 CASSFFDWGQNTEAFF TGTGCCAGCAGTTTCTTTGACTGGGGCCAGAACACTGAAGCTTTCTTT
. TRBJ2-1 many TRBV5-1 13 CASSLFRNNEQFF TGCGCCAGCAGCTTGTTTCGGAACAATGAGCAGTTCTTC
TRBD1 TRBJ2-5 few TRBV4-1 15 CASRKNQGAAETQYF TGCGCCAGCAGGAAGAATCAGGGGGCCGCTGAGACCCAGTACTTC
. TRBJ2-1 few TRBV6-2/TRBV6-3 16 CASRQGALAIHNEQFF TGTGCCAGCAGACAAGGGGCCCTGGCGATACACAATGAGCAGTTCTTC
. TRBJ2-1 . TRBV7-3 16 CASSLTFFTTNNEQFF TGTGCCAGCAGCTTAACCTTTTTTACTACCAACAATGAGCAGTTCTTC
. TRBJ1-5 . TRBV7-2 13 CASSLQGMQPQHF TGTGCCAGCAGCCTACAGGGAATGCAGCCCCAGCATTTT
TRBD1 TRBJ2-7 few TRBV18 16 CASSPLGTGFGHEQYF TGTGCCAGCTCACCACTAGGGACAGGGTTTGGCCACGAGCAGTACTTC
TRBD2 TRBJ2-2 . TRBV6-5 18 CASSYGGLAGMGTGELFF TGTGCCAGCAGTTACGGTGGGCTAGCGGGGATGGGCACCGGGGAGCTGTTTTTT
. TRBJ2-3 . TRBV11-2 17 CASSLGVVNPSTDTQYF TGTGCCAGCAGCCTGGGTGTGGTCAACCCTAGCACAGATACGCAGTATTTT
. TRBJ2-7 few TRBV5-1 16 CASSLSSGEYAYEQYF TGCGCCAGCAGCTTGAGCTCGGGAGAATATGCCTACGAGCAGTACTTC
. TRBJ2-7 . TRBV30 12 CAWSVGWYEQYF TGTGCCTGGAGTGTCGGTTGGTACGAGCAGTACTTC
. TRBJ2-3 . TRBV7-2 14 CASSLEVARDTQYF TGTGCCAGCAGCTTAGAGGTGGCTCGAGATACGCAGTATTTT
. TRBJ2-2 few TRBV30 14 CAWRDFVGTGELFF TGTGCCTGGAGGGATTTCGTCGGCACCGGGGAGCTGTTTTTT
TRBD2 TRBJ2-1 . TRBV20-1 15 CSAREAGVAYNEQFF TGCAGTGCTAGAGAGGCGGGAGTGGCCTACAATGAGCAGTTCTTC
TRBD1 TRBJ2-2 . TRBV20-1 14 CSATTGGVAGELFF TGCAGTGCTACCACAGGGGGCGTTGCCGGGGAGCTGTTTTTT
. TRBJ2-3 . TRBV5-4 15 CASSRGHSSTDTQYF TGTGCCAGCAGCCGTGGACATTCTAGCACAGATACGCAGTATTTT
TRBD1 TRBJ2-7 . TRBV24-1 13 CATSRTGGYEQYF TGTGCCACCAGCCGGACAGGGGGATACGAGCAGTACTTC
. TRBJ1-4 many TRBV4-2 14 CASSQDSGDEKLFF TGTGCCAGCAGCCAAGATAGCGGGGATGAAAAACTGTTTTTT
TRBD1 TRBJ2-3 . TRBV7-2 15 CASSLGQLRGDTQYF TGTGCCAGCAGCTTGGGACAGCTAAGAGGAGATACGCAGTATTTT
TRBD1 TRBJ1-5 few TRBV27 20 CASSPWYPRPGQGSNQPQHF TGTGCCAGCAGTCCATGGTATCCGCGACCGGGACAGGGTTCCAATCAGCCCCAGCATTTT
TRBD1 TRBJ2-5 . TRBV20-1 16 CSARDGGTGRSETQYF TGCAGTGCTAGAGATGGAGGGACAGGGAGGTCGGAGACCCAGTACTTC